The clone carrying this T cell receptor beta chain was recorded many times. As yet, its antigen is unknown. The sample originates from a study of molecular identifiers for immune sequencing clone quantification. Overall study results and limits: Under 1% of molecules in naive cells, but over 99% of effector molecules, belonged to clones above 20 RNA copies.

The use of previously described methods and listed TCR primers produced the bulk TCR libraries. MiXCR was run by TCRdb on the PCR reads, yielding one entry per CDR3 protein. The profile covers 350,000 or so distinct CDR3 sequences, with about 21% appearing a single time and 0.81% taken by the ten largest. The receptor comes from a human donor in good health. Some libraries in this study had Jurkat cell RNA spiked in. The sample consisted of naive CD8+ T cells from blood, with Jurkat cell RNA spiked in. Subset noted: FACS-sorted CD8+CD4-CCR7+CD45RA+ naive T cells.

The CDR3 nucleotides read TGCAGTGCTAGAGATAGGAATTACTCTGGAAACACCATATATTTT. Protein: CSARDRNYSGNTIYF. This sequence joins TRBV20-1 and TRBJ1-3; D not certain. The germline V and J ends were trimmed by 0 bases and 0 bases, with 9 bases remaining between them. Per the germline V gene, CDR1 is DFQATT and CDR2 is SNEGSKA (reference sequence). The CDR3 has 15 residues.